The 28 T cell receptor beta chains reported below all come from one sample, sequenced in a study of T-cell reconstitution after alpha-beta-depleted transplantation in children. Findings of the study overall: About two months after transplant, alpha-beta T cells reportedly came from several hundred expanded graft clones.

A TCRbeta library incorporating unique molecular identifiers was prepared. TCRdb redid the calling of the PCR reads with MiXCR, one entry per CDR3 protein. The sample records about 31,000 distinct CDR3 sequences, around 6% being singletons. No antigen has been identified for these receptors. The source material was peripheral blood, sampled 60 days after TCRalphabeta/CD19-depleted stem cell transplant. These receptors were obtained from a child in the first two years of life who had a stem cell transplant for acute myeloid leukemia, so the T cells may come from the graft donor.

There are many counts of this clonotype. V gene TRBV5-1 combines with J gene TRBJ2-3; 9 bases agree with TRBD2. This CDR3 region has 15 residues. CDR1 and CDR2 from the germline V gene are SGHRS and YFSETQ. Trimming removed 5 bases from V and 6 bases from J; junction bases left unmatched: 10. CDR3 nucleotide sequence: TGCGCCAGCAGGCTCAGCGGGGGGCGCGGGGATACGCAGTATTTT. Translation: CASRLSGGRGDTQYF.

This clonotype was picked up many times. This chain connects TRBV12-3 or TRBV12-4 to TRBJ1-6; possible D gene TRBD1, 5 bases. This CDR3 comprises 14 residues. Trimming shortened V by 5 bases and J by 7 bases, and 12 bases separated the two germline ends. CDR3 coding DNA: TGTGCCAGCAGTCCTCGGGACGGAAATTCACCCCTCCACTTT. This codes for CASSPRDGNSPLHF.

This clonotype occurred many times. The rearrangement joins TRBV5-1 to TRBJ2-3; D call uncertain. CDR1 is SGHRS, CDR2 YFSETQ, per germline. The length of the CDR3 is 15 residues. Trimming removed 3 bases from V and 0 bases from J, with 11 bases in between. In DNA, the CDR3 is TGCGCCAGCAGCTCTCGCGTGAGAAGCACAGATACGCAGTATTTT. It specifies CASSSRVRSTDTQYF.

This clonotype occurred many times. Here the CDR3 reads CASSYTPQGMNTEAFF. The CDR3 DNA is TGTGCCAGCAGTTACACCCCGCAGGGAATGAACACTGAAGCTTTCTTT. This chain joins TRBV6-2 or TRBV6-3 and TRBJ1-1; tentatively, D is TRBD1 (5 bases). The CDR3 has 16 residues. Germline V lookup: CDR1 MNHEY, CDR2 SVGEGT. V was clipped by 2 bases and J by 0 bases, with 13 bases between them.

The rearrangement joins TRBV19 to TRBJ2-1, with 8 bases fitting TRBD1. Germline assignment: CDR1 LNHDA and CDR2 SQIVND (reference sequence). The CDR3 has 15 amino acids. The ends lost 9 bases at V and 2 bases at J; junction bases unmatched: 9. CDR3 sequence: CASSGQGLAYNEQFF. As DNA, the CDR3 is TGTGCCAGCTCCGGACAGGGTTTAGCCTACAATGAGCAGTTCTTC.

This chain connects TRBV2 to TRBJ1-1; no firm D call. V shed 2 bases and J shed 1 base, with 8 bases lying between them. The CDR3 is made up of 14 amino acids. Germline V gene data show CDR1 as SNHLY and CDR2 as FYNNEI. The CDR3 DNA follows: TGTGCCAGCAGTGAACCTCGGGCGAACACTGAAGCTTTCTTT. This sequence encodes CASSEPRANTEAFF.

This clonotype was seen at least ten times. The chain links TRBV4-2 to TRBJ1-2, with D possibly being TRBD1 (5 bases). This CDR3 has 16 residues. The V end was cut by 3 bases, the J end by 3 bases, with 17 bases between. The germline gives CDR1 LGHNA, CDR2 YNFKEQ. The CDR3 sequence is CASSHRDASQDYGYTF. In DNA form, the CDR3 reads TGTGCCAGCAGCCATCGGGACGCCAGTCAGGACTATGGCTACACCTTC.

This clonotype has a count of ten or more. This chain uses TRBV4-3 with TRBJ1-2, with 10 bases fitting TRBD1. In germline, CDR1 is LGHNA, CDR2 YSLEER. CDR3 size: 15 residues. The V gene end was trimmed by 3 bases and the J gene end by 8 bases; junction bases not matched to a gene: 9. CDR3 nucleotides: TGCGCCAGCAGCCAGGGAAGGACAGGGGGAGGAGGCTACACCTTC. Translation: CASSQGRTGGGGYTF.

Ten or more counts support this clonotype. J is TRBJ2-3 and V is TRBV20-1, with TRBD1 as a possible D gene (5 bases). From germline, CDR1 is DFQATT and CDR2 SNEGSKA (reference sequence). This CDR3 has 15 residues. V was shortened by 0 bases and J by 2 bases, with 12 bases between the two germline ends. CDR3 bases: TGCAGTGCTAGAGACCGGCAGGGATCCACAGATACGCAGTATTTT. Its protein is CSARDRQGSTDTQYF.

Many counts were recorded for this clonotype. The J gene is TRBJ2-7, the V gene TRBV24-1, with D hard to call. Germline-derived CDR1 and CDR2 are KGHDR and SFDVKD. The V and J ends lost 0 bases and 2 bases respectively, with 13 bases between them. The CDR3 sequence is 16 residues long. CDR3 amino acids: CATSDLPLTYTYEQYF. The DNA for the CDR3 is TGTGCCACCAGTGATTTGCCCCTGACTTATACCTACGAGCAGTACTTC.

This clonotype has a count of ten or more. The chain recombines TRBV5-1 with TRBJ1-4; D call uncertain. CDR1 SGHRS and CDR2 YFSETQ come from the germline V gene. CDR3 length equals 15 residues. Trimming stripped 0 bases from V and 8 bases from J, with 14 bases between. CDR3 coding DNA: TGCGCCAGCAGCTTGGTCGGGGTTGTTAAGGAAAAACTGTTTTTT. This codes for CASSLVGVVKEKLFF.

In this sample, this clonotype turned up many times. V is TRBV4-3 and J is TRBJ2-3; D is ambiguous. The V and J ends lost 3 bases and 1 base respectively, with 17 bases between them. This CDR3 has 17 amino acids. Germline assignment: CDR1 LGHNA and CDR2 YSLEER. In DNA, the CDR3 is TGCGCCAGCAGCCATTACCGGAGTCGCTTACGCACAGATACGCAGTATTTT. This sequence encodes CASSHYRSRLRTDTQYF.

This clonotype appeared many times. This chain uses TRBV12-3 or TRBV12-4 with TRBJ2-1; D not certain. This CDR3 has 13 residues. Trimming stripped 3 bases from V and 9 bases from J, with 12 bases between. CDR3 DNA sequence: TGTGCCAGCAGTTTCCCCTCTAAGGCTGAGCAGTTCTTC. This translates into CASSFPSKAEQFF.

This clonotype is classed as large. This chain uses TRBV28 with TRBJ1-5; D is ambiguous. This CDR3 comprises 13 residues. Germline V gene sequence: CDR1 MDHEN, CDR2 SYDVKM. Trimming removed 7 bases from V and 5 bases from J, with 12 bases in between. In DNA form, the CDR3 reads TGTGCCAGCACTTTTGGAGGATATCAGCCCCAGCATTTT. It yields the protein CASTFGGYQPQHF. The variable domain in full, with the rest retrieved from reference TRBV28 and TRBJ1-5, is DVKVTQSSRYLVKRTGEKVFLECVQDMDHENMFWYRQDPGLGLRLIYFSYDVKMKEKGDIPEGYSVSREKKERFSLILESASTNQTSMYLCASTFGGYQPQHFGDGTRLSIL.

This rearrangement joins TRBV7-6 to TRBJ2-1; 10 nucleotides align to TRBD2. This CDR3 spans 18 amino acids. Trimming cost V 2 bases and J 3 bases; bases outside gene matches: 10. Germline V gene lookup returns CDR1 SGHVS and CDR2 FNYEAQ. The CDR3 DNA reads TGTGCCAGCAGCTTAAGACCATTAGCGGGGGGCCGCTACAATGAGCAGTTCTTC. It yields the protein CASSLRPLAGGRYNEQFF.

The chain is built from TRBV9 and TRBJ2-2; 14 bases match TRBD2. V shed 4 bases, J shed 7 bases, and the junction held 9 bases outside the gene matches. Germline V gene sequence: CDR1 SGDLS, CDR2 YYNGEE. The CDR3 has 17 residues. The CDR3 sequence is CASSPRLAGGLFGELFF. The CDR3 nucleotides are TGTGCCAGCAGCCCCCGACTAGCGGGGGGGCTTTTCGGGGAGCTGTTTTTT.

This clonotype was seen ten or more times. The V call is TRBV12-3 or TRBV12-4, the J call TRBJ2-3; TRBD2 is a possible D gene (6 bases). CDR3 size: 16 residues. Trimming stripped 10 bases from V and 4 bases from J, with 24 bases between. CDR3 bases: TGTGCCACCTCACGATCGGGGGAGAGCGCGGCAGATACGCAGTATTTT. As protein: CATSRSGESAADTQYF.

The sample holds many counts of this clonotype. J is TRBJ2-7 and V is TRBV5-1; D is perhaps TRBD1 (6 bases). The CDR3 extends over 12 amino acids. Germline CDR1 and CDR2: SGHRS and YFSETQ. V was trimmed by 2 bases and J by 6 bases, leaving 9 bases between them. CDR3 DNA sequence: TGCGCCAGCAGCTTTCAGGGGCCCGAGCAGTACTTC. Its translation is CASSFQGPEQYF.

This clonotype was detected many times. V usage is TRBV29-1 and J usage is TRBJ2-7, with no clear D. The CDR3 loop spans 15 amino acids. V gave up 2 bases and J gave up 0 bases, with 14 bases separating them. Germline assignment: CDR1 SQVTM and CDR2 ANQGSEA. The CDR3: CSVEFPAKSSYEQYF. Here the CDR3 DNA reads TGCAGCGTTGAATTTCCGGCAAAGAGCTCCTACGAGCAGTACTTC.

This clonotype was observed many times. This chain links TRBV7-9 with TRBJ1-2; 9 bases map to TRBD1. Germline V gene data show CDR1 as SEHNR and CDR2 as FQNEAQ (reference sequence). CDR3 length: 14 amino acids. Trimming removed 8 bases from V and 2 bases from J; junction bases left unmatched: 6. CDR3 bases: TGTGCCAGCCGGGGACAGGGAGAGAACTATGGCTACACCTTC. As protein: CASRGQGENYGYTF.

This clonotype was observed many times. V is TRBV7-8 and J is TRBJ2-1; possibly TRBD2 for D (5 bases). V lost 1 base, J lost 3 bases, and 13 bases lay in between. This CDR3 comprises 16 residues. The V gene's germline CDR1 is SGHVS and CDR2 FQNEAQ. The DNA of the CDR3 is TGTGCCAGCAGCTTAGAGGTAACGGGGAACTACAATGAGCAGTTCTTC. Translation: CASSLEVTGNYNEQFF.

At least ten counts were recorded for this clonotype. The CDR3 bases are TGTGCCAGCAGCCGCCCCCCACAGGGACAAGAGACCCAGTACTTC. Residues: CASSRPPQGQETQYF. The chain uses TRBV7-2 and TRBJ2-5; D may be TRBD1 (6 bases). Trimming took off 5 bases at V and 2 bases at J, with 15 bases between the two ends. Germline CDR1 is SGHTA and CDR2 is FQGNSA. The CDR3 is 15 residues long.

This clonotype was seen at least ten times. The genes are TRBV7-9 and TRBJ1-5; the D gene is possibly TRBD1 (5 bases). Trimming removed 5 bases from V and 8 bases from J, with 10 bases in between. There are 12 residues in the CDR3. CDR1 is SEHNR, CDR2 FQNEAQ, per germline (reference sequence). In DNA, the CDR3 is TGTGCCAGCAGCCCCGGGACTAAGCCCCAGCATTTT. Its translation is CASSPGTKPQHF.

This clonotype came up a few times. The V gene is TRBV7-2, the J gene TRBJ1-1; a weak D match, TRBD1 (5 bases). Germline V gene lookup returns CDR1 SGHTA and CDR2 FQGNSA. V gave up 0 bases and J gave up 5 bases, with 13 bases separating them. There are 15 residues in the CDR3. The CDR3 reads CASSLAAGPGTEAFF. CDR3 in DNA: TGTGCCAGCAGCTTAGCGGCAGGGCCAGGGACTGAAGCTTTCTTT.

This clonotype came up many times. The V gene is TRBV9, the J gene TRBJ2-1, with D perhaps TRBD1 or TRBD2 (6 bases each). Trimming shortened V by 0 bases and J by 7 bases, and 14 bases separated the two germline ends. The germline CDR1 and CDR2 sequences are SGDLS and YYNGEE. The CDR3 is made up of 15 amino acids. The CDR3 spells CASSVGRGAFNEQFF. Written as DNA, the CDR3 is TGTGCCAGCAGCGTAGGAAGGGGGGCATTTAATGAGCAGTTCTTC.

This clonotype has ten or more counts. The rearrangement joins TRBV20-1 to TRBJ2-4, with D possibly matching TRBD2 (6 bases). V lost 0 bases and J 6 bases, leaving 15 bases between the germline ends. The germline V gene encodes CDR1 DFQATT and CDR2 SNEGSKA (reference sequence). The CDR3 is 15 residues long. The chain's CDR3 is CSARDGGVGANIQYF. As DNA, the CDR3 is TGCAGTGCTAGAGATGGAGGGGTGGGAGCAAACATTCAGTACTTC.

This clonotype was counted at least ten times. This chain connects TRBV2 to TRBJ2-7; 8 bases match TRBD2. In germline, CDR1 is SNHLY, CDR2 FYNNEI. The V segment lost 7 bases and the J segment 4 bases; nucleotides outside the gene matches: 3. CDR3 size: 12 residues. CDR3 nucleotides: TGTGCCAGCACCTTAGCGGGGTACGAGCAGTACTTC. It yields the protein CASTLAGYEQYF.

The genes are TRBV2 and TRBJ2-2, with TRBD1 identical over 8 bases. The CDR3 contains 16 residues. Germline assignment: CDR1 SNHLY and CDR2 FYNNEI. V was pared by 6 bases and J by 4 bases, with 10 bases of the junction left unmatched. The CDR3 region has the DNA TGTGCCAGCAGGCCCGGACAGGGCAGGGGCACCGGGGAGCTGTTTTTT. It is translated as CASRPGQGRGTGELFF.